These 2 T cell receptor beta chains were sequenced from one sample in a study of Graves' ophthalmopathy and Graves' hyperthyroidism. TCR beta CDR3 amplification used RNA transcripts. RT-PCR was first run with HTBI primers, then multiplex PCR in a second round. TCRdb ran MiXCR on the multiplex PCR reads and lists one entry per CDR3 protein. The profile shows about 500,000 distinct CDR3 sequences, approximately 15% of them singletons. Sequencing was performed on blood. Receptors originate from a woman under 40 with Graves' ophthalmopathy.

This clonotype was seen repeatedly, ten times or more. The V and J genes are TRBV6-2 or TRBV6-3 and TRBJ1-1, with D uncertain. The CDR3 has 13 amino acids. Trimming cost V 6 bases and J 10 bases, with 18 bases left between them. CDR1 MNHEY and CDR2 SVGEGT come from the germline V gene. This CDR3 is CASSQSPPSVAFF. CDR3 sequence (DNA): TGTGCCAGCAGCCAATCCCCACCTTCGGTAGCTTTCTTT.

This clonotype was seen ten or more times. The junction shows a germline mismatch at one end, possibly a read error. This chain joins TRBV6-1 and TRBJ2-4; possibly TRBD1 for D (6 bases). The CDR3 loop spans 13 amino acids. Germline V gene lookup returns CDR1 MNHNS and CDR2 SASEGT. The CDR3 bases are TGTGCCAGCACCAAGGACGGACAGAGCATTAAGTACTTC. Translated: CASTKDGQSIKYF.